This entry is about one TCR beta chain. The sample comes from a study of T-cell reconstitution after alpha-beta-depleted transplantation in children. The CDR3 length is 15 residues. Germline loops: CDR1 MNHEY, CDR2 SVGEGT. The V segment lost 10 bases and the J segment 6 bases; nucleotides outside the gene matches: 16. Unique molecular identifiers were built into the TCRbeta library. MiXCR, applied by TCRdb to the PCR reads, yields one record per CDR3 protein. Of a few hundred thousand distinct CDR3 sequences in the sample, 9% to 12% were seen once. The source material was PBMCs from the stem cell graft donor, sampled from the stem cell graft. This sequence joins TRBV6-2 or TRBV6-3 and TRBJ2-7; 9 nucleotides agree with TRBD2. The TCR comes from a human donor who donated a stem cell graft to a child with acute lymphoblastic leukemia. The CDR3 DNA sequence: TGTGCCACCAACCCATTTAGCGGGAGAATGAGCGAGCAGTACTTC. It yields the protein CATNPFSGRMSEQYF.